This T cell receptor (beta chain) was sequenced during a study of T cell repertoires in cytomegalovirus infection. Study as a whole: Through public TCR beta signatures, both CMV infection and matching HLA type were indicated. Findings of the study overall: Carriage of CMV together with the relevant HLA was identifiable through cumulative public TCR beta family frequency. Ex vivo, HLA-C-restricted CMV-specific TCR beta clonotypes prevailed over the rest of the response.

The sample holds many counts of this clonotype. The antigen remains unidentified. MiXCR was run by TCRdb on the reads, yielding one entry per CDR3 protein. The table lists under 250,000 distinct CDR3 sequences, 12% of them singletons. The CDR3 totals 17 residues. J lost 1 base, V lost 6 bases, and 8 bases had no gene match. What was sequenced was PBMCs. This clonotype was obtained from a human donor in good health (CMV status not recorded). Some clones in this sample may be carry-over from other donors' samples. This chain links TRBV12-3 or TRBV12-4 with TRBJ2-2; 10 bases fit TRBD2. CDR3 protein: CASSTPRTSGNTGELFF. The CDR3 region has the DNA TGTGCCAGCAGCACTCCGAGGACTAGCGGGAACACCGGGGAGCTGTTTTTT.